Each of the 8 T cell receptor beta chains below was sequenced from the same sample in a study of persistence of HIV-infected CD4 T cells. Cells were stimulated with CMV-infected fibroblast lysates at roughly 10 ug/mL. Memory cells lacking CD40L and CD69 with high CD45RO were sorted. Their antigens remain unidentified. Sequencing used immunoSEQ version 4 in survey mode. Only in-frame clones appear in the TCRdb table, and some are missing; sequencing was by immunoSEQ multiplex PCR. This table holds roughly 41,000 clones, 65% to 85% found once. The material was CD4+ T cells sorted from PBMCs after approximately 19-hour stimulation, obtained from a patient who received antiretroviral therapy. These receptors were obtained from an adult man with HIV who was CMV-seropositive.

CDR3 bases: TGTGCCAGCAGTTACTCCGGGGTCAACCCCACAGATACGCAGTATTTT. It codes for CASSYSGVNPTDTQYF. V is TRBV6-5 and J is TRBJ2-3, with D perhaps TRBD2 (5 bases). CDR3 length: 16 amino acids. In germline, CDR1 is MNHEY, CDR2 SVGAGI. Deletions cut 0 bases from V and 2 bases from J, with 12 bases between.

The CDR3 sequence: CSASQGAGYGYTF. Written as DNA, the CDR3 is TGCAGTGCTAGTCAGGGGGCGGGTTATGGCTACACCTTC. V gene TRBV20-1 combines with J gene TRBJ1-2; TRBD1 matches at 8 bases. The trim removed 3 bases at V and 5 bases at J, leaving 5 bases unmatched. The germline CDR1 and CDR2 sequences are DFQATT and SNEGSKA (reference sequence). CDR3 size: 13 residues.

This clone came up once. The chain carries TRBV29-1 and TRBJ1-2; weak D call: TRBD1 (5 bases). Germline V gene sequence: CDR1 SQVTM, CDR2 ANQGSEA. Deletions cut 4 bases from V and 6 bases from J, with 18 bases between. The CDR3 is made up of 14 amino acids. In nucleotides, the CDR3 is TGCAGCGTTGGGTCCGGGCAATGGGGCGATGGCTACACCTTC. As protein: CSVGSGQWGDGYTF.

V gene TRBV7-9 combines with J gene TRBJ1-1, with 10 bases that match TRBD1. The CDR3 spans 18 residues. The ends lost 5 bases at V and 0 bases at J; junction bases unmatched: 12. CDR1 is SEHNR and CDR2 is FQNEAQ in the germline V gene (reference sequence). CDR3 loop: CASSKKGQGRGMNTEAFF. Written as DNA, the CDR3 is TGTGCCAGCAGCAAAAAGGGACAGGGGAGGGGCATGAACACTGAAGCTTTCTTT.

The V and J genes are TRBV5-1 and TRBJ2-3; D might be TRBD1 (6 bases). The V gene's germline CDR1 is SGHRS and CDR2 YFSETQ. The CDR3 is 18 residues long. Trimming took off 0 bases at V and 4 bases at J, with 21 bases between the two ends. The CDR3 protein is CASSLGPRHNRAPDTQYF. In nucleotides, the CDR3 is TGCGCCAGCAGCTTGGGGCCAAGGCACAACAGGGCCCCAGATACGCAGTATTTT. The full variable domain, with the rest looked up from reference TRBV5-1 and TRBJ2-3, is KAGVTQTPRYLIKTRGQQVTLSCSPISGHRSVSWYQQTPGQGLQFLFEYFSETQRNKGNFPGRFSGRQFSNSRSEMNVSTLELGDSALYLCASSLGPRHNRAPDTQYFGPGTRLTVL.

The chain employs TRBV28 and TRBJ1-5; 7 bases fit TRBD1. The CDR3 loop spans 15 amino acids. Germline CDR1 MDHEN, CDR2 SYDVKM. V lost 3 bases and J lost 4; bases outside the gene matches: 6. The CDR3 region is CASSFPTQGNQPQHF. The CDR3 DNA reads TGTGCCAGCAGTTTCCCCACACAGGGGAATCAGCCCCAGCATTTT.

This chain joins TRBV5-1 and TRBJ1-1, with 9 bases identical to TRBD1. Germline lookup yields CDR1 SGHRS and CDR2 YFSETQ. The CDR3 loop spans 16 amino acids. V dropped 8 bases and J dropped 0; count of bases not matched to a gene: 11. Here the CDR3 reads CASEPGQGLMNTEAFF. As DNA, the CDR3 is TGCGCCAGTGAACCGGGACAGGGATTAATGAACACTGAAGCTTTCTTT.

The chain has TRBV5-4 and TRBJ2-7, with 9 bases aligning to TRBD1. The V and J ends lost 4 bases and 11 bases, in that order; junction bases with no gene match: 7. The CDR3 has 12 residues. Germline V gene sequence: CDR1 SGHNT, CDR2 YYREEE (reference sequence). DNA for the CDR3: TGTGCCAGCAGCCGGGACAGGGATGAGAAGTACTTC. Amino acid sequence: CASSRDRDEKYF.